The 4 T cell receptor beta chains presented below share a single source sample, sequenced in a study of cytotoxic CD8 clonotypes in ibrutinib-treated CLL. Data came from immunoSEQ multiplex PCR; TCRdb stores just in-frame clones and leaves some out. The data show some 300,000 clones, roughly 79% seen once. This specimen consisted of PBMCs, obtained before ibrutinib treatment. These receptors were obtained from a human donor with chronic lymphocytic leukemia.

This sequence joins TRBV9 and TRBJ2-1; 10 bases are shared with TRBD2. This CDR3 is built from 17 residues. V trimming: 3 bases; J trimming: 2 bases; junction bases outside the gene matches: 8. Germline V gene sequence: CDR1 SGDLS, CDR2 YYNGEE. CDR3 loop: CASSAHGLAETYNEQFF. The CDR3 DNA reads TGTGCCAGCAGCGCCCATGGACTAGCGGAGACCTACAATGAGCAGTTCTTC.

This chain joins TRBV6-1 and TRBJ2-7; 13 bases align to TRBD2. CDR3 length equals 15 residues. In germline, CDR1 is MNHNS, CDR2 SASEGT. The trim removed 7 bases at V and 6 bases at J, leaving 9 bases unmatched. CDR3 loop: CASTQLAGGPGEQYF. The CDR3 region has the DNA TGTGCCAGCACCCAACTAGCGGGAGGGCCGGGCGAGCAGTACTTC.

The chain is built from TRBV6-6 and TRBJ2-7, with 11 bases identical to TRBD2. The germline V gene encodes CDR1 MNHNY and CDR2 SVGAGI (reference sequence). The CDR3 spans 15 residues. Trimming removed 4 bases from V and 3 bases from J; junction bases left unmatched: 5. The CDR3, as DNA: TGTGCCAGCAGTTTTACTAGCGGGGGCCTCTACGAGCAGTACTTC. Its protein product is CASSFTSGGLYEQYF.

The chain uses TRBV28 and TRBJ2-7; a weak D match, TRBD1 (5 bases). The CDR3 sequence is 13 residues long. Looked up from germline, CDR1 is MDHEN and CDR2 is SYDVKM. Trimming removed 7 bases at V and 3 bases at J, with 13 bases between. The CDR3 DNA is TGTGCCAGCAAAGGGGCACCCGACTACGAGCAGTACTTC. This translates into CASKGAPDYEQYF.